This T cell receptor beta chain originates from a study of siplizumab effects on memory and regulatory T cells. Turning to this clone: The antigen remains unidentified.

Study-wide findings and caveats: Major contributors to the alloresponse seemed to be naive T cells, which also appeared more diverse than memory cells. There was no confirmation of the suppressive function of proliferating Tregs from siplizumab cultures.

The germline gives CDR1 SGHRS, CDR2 YFSETQ. The CDR3 runs 13 residues. V gave up 3 bases and J gave up 7 bases; unmatched junction bases: 4. Sequenced by immunoSEQ multiplex PCR; TCRdb stores in-frame clones only, minus some. This sample has about 50,000 clones, with about 94% found just once. The origin of this receptor is a human donor in good health. The gene calls are TRBV5-1 and TRBJ1-1; 9 nucleotides match TRBD1. The sequenced material came from CD8+ T cells sorted from blood. The CDR3 region is CASSWGQGYEAFF. In DNA, the CDR3 is TGCGCCAGCAGCTGGGGACAGGGCTATGAAGCTTTCTTT.